This TCR beta chain emerged from a study of patients and donors after allogeneic stem cell transplantation. The CDR3 spans 16 residues. CDR1 is SGHTA and CDR2 is FQGNSA in the germline V gene. V was pared by 6 bases and J by 0 bases, with 15 bases between. TCRdb used MiXCR to reprocess the RT-PCR reads, holding one entry per CDR3 protein. This sample yields about 90,000 distinct CDR3 sequences, of which 40% to 60% are seen a single time; about 58% belongs to the top ten. This clonotype was counted a few times. The chain employs TRBV7-2 and TRBJ1-3; unclear D gene. This sequence originates from a human donor who was either an allogeneic HSCT recipient or a stem cell or donor lymphocyte infusion donor (not recorded which). It is not recorded whose cells these are; they may come from a transplant donor. Sequenced material: blood, either unsorted or a sorted T cell fraction (not recorded which). The CDR3 DNA reads TGTGCCAGCAGTTCGACGACAACCCTCTCTGGAAACACCATATATTTT. This encodes CASSSTTTLSGNTIYF.